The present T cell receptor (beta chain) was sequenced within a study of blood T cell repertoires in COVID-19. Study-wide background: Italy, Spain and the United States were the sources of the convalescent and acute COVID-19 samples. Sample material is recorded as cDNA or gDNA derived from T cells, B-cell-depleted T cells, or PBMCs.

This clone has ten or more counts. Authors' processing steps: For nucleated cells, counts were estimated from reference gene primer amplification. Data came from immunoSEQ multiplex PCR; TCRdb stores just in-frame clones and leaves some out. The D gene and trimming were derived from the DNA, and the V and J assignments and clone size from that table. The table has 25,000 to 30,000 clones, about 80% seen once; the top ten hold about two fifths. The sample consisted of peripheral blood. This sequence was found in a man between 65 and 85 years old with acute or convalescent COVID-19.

CDR3 sequence: CASSLFADTQYF. DNA for the CDR3: TGTGCCAGCAGTTTATTCGCAGATACGCAGTATTTT. The chain employs TRBV28 and TRBJ2-3; D remains ambiguous. This CDR3 contains 12 residues. V lost 1 base, J lost 4 bases, and 3 bases lay in between. The germline V gene has CDR1 MDHEN and CDR2 SYDVKM.